Following are 18 T cell receptor beta chains from one sample sequenced in a study of neurological immune-mediated disorders. TCRdb re-derived calls from the 5' RACE reads in MiXCR, one entry per CDR3 protein. The table has around 56,000 distinct CDR3 sequences, 24% seen once. The time point here: technical triplicate 2. The sequencing input was PBMCs. These receptors all stem from a man aged 55-75 years with HTLV-1-associated myelopathy (HAM/TSP).

The chain uses TRBV4-1 and TRBJ2-7; D might be TRBD2 (6 bases). V dropped 4 bases and J dropped 3 bases, with 10 bases sitting between them. Germline V CDR1 and CDR2: MGHRA, YSYEKL. This CDR3 spans 13 amino acids. The CDR3 sequence is CASSPGTDYEQYF. CDR3 sequence (DNA): TGCGCCAGCAGCCCCGGGACTGACTACGAGCAGTACTTC.

The V and J genes are TRBV11-1 and TRBJ2-7; D unresolved. V lost 5 bases to trimming and J lost 3 bases, with 11 bases between them. Germline CDR1 reads SGHAT; CDR2 reads FQDESV (reference sequence). There are 13 residues in the CDR3. In DNA form, the CDR3 reads TGTGCCAGCAGCCAAGAGTGGTTCTACGAGCAGTACTTC. This gives the protein CASSQEWFYEQYF.

J is TRBJ2-7 and V is TRBV5-1; 8 bases agree with TRBD1. The CDR3 extends over 15 amino acids. The germline gives CDR1 SGHRS, CDR2 YFSETQ. V was pared by 6 bases and J by 2 bases, with 10 bases of the junction left unmatched. The CDR3 DNA follows: TGCGCCAGCACACGAGGACAGGGCCTTACCTACGAGCAGTACTTC. Encoded protein: CASTRGQGLTYEQYF.

This clonotype has more than one count but fewer than ten. This chain joins TRBV10-3 and TRBJ2-7; 7 positions match TRBD1. The V and J ends lost 6 bases and 6 bases, in that order; junction bases with no gene match: 11. The CDR3 covers 14 residues. Germline V gene lookup returns CDR1 ENHRY and CDR2 SYGVKD. This CDR3 is CAIRMTGPTGEQYF. CDR3 bases: TGTGCCATCAGGATGACAGGGCCCACCGGCGAGCAGTACTTC.

This clonotype appeared many times. The chain is built from TRBV5-1 and TRBJ2-3; 10 bases match TRBD2. The CDR3 totals 15 residues. Germline V lookup: CDR1 SGHRS, CDR2 YFSETQ. With 2 bases clipped from V and 0 bases from J, the junction kept 0 bases outside the gene matches. CDR3 region: CASSLLAGSTDTQYF. The CDR3 DNA reads as TGCGCCAGCAGCTTACTAGCGGGGAGCACAGATACGCAGTATTTT.

This clonotype was seen repeatedly, ten times or more. The V gene is TRBV3-1, the J gene TRBJ1-2; tentatively, D is TRBD1 (5 bases). V dropped 1 base and J dropped 2 bases, with 11 bases sitting between them. Germline-derived CDR1 and CDR2 are LGHDT and YNNKEL (reference sequence). The CDR3 has 15 amino acids. The CDR3 region has the DNA TGTGCCAGCAGCCAAGGGGGCGCAGGGAACTATGGCTACACCTTC. Its translation: CASSQGGAGNYGYTF.

The gene calls are TRBV20-1 and TRBJ2-1, with TRBD2 as a possible D gene (6 bases). V was shortened by 4 bases and J by 10 bases, with 17 bases between the two germline ends. This CDR3 region has 13 residues. Germline V gives CDR1 DFQATT, CDR2 SNEGSKA (reference sequence). The CDR3 is CSATTSGLREQFF. In DNA, the CDR3 is TGCAGTGCTACCACCTCGGGACTTCGAGAGCAGTTCTTC.

This clonotype was picked up a small number of times. The chain carries TRBV19 and TRBJ1-1; 7 nucleotides align to TRBD1. The CDR3 is 15 residues long. The germline CDR1 and CDR2 sequences are LNHDA and SQIVND (reference sequence). The J segment lost 0 bases and the V segment lost 3 bases, leaving 4 bases of the junction unmatched. The CDR3 DNA reads TGTGCCAGTAGTATCCAGGGACAGATGAACACTGAAGCTTTCTTT. Its protein product is CASSIQGQMNTEAFF.

This clonotype was observed once. This chain uses TRBV21-1 with TRBJ1-1. TRBV21-1 is a recognized pseudogene. This CDR3 comprises 13 residues. CDR3 DNA: TGTGCCAGCAGTTTAGAGGTCGCCACTGAAGCTTTCTTT. Translated: CASSLEVATEAFF.

This clonotype appeared many times. The chain has TRBV20-1 and TRBJ1-6; 8 bases fit TRBD1. The CDR3 extends over 16 amino acids. Looked up from germline, CDR1 is DFQATT and CDR2 is SNEGSKA (reference sequence). Trimming removed 0 bases from V and 9 bases from J; junction bases left unmatched: 10. CDR3 residues: CSARDRGRGLSSPLHF. Written as DNA, the CDR3 is TGCAGTGCTAGAGATAGAGGCAGGGGGCTGAGTTCACCCCTCCACTTT.

This clonotype has ten or more counts. V and J are TRBV28 and TRBJ2-6, with D tentatively TRBD1 or TRBD2 (5 bases each). This CDR3 contains 14 residues. The germline V gene encodes CDR1 MDHEN and CDR2 SYDVKM. V shed 9 bases and J shed 0 bases, with 9 bases lying between them. The CDR3 loop reads CASSGTSGANVLTF. CDR3 DNA: TGTGCCAGTTCTGGGACCTCTGGGGCCAACGTCCTGACTTTC.

This clonotype has at least ten counts. This chain links TRBV27 with TRBJ1-6; no reliable D call. This CDR3 is 15 amino acids long. CDR1 is MNHEY, CDR2 SMNVEV, per germline (reference sequence). V gave up 6 bases and J gave up 3 bases, with 12 bases separating them. CDR3 sequence reads: CASSHEGNYNSPLHF. The DNA of the CDR3 is TGTGCCAGCAGCCACGAGGGAAACTATAATTCACCCCTCCACTTT.

The table lists this clonotype with a count of one. This chain uses TRBV29-1 with TRBJ2-7, with 9 bases that match TRBD1. The CDR3 totals 14 residues. CDR1 SQVTM and CDR2 ANQGSEA come from the germline V gene. With 6 bases clipped from V and 4 bases from J, the junction kept 10 bases outside the gene matches. The CDR3 DNA follows: TGCAGCGTCTTGGGTGGGACAGGGACTTACGAGCAGTACTTC. Amino acids: CSVLGGTGTYEQYF.

This clonotype has at least ten counts. V gene TRBV12-3 or TRBV12-4 combines with J gene TRBJ2-2, with a tentative D call TRBD2 (5 bases). The CDR3 has 16 residues. Trimming cost V 0 bases and J 5 bases, with 13 bases left between them. The chain's CDR3 is CASSLAHGMGTGELFF. The CDR3 nucleotides read TGTGCCAGCAGTTTAGCGCACGGGATGGGAACCGGGGAGCTGTTTTTT.

This clonotype has ten or more counts. The rearrangement links TRBV5-1 to TRBJ2-7, with no clear D. Germline V gives CDR1 SGHRS, CDR2 YFSETQ. The CDR3 is made up of 13 amino acids. V shed 4 bases and J shed 5 bases, with 13 bases lying between them. CDR3: CASSPRPLDEQYF. In nucleotides, the CDR3 is TGCGCCAGCAGCCCTAGACCTCTCGACGAGCAGTACTTC.

The table lists this clonotype with many counts. This chain joins TRBV12-3 or TRBV12-4 and TRBJ2-7, with TRBD1 matching 11 bases. After removal of 7 bases from V and 1 base from J, the junction contained 6 bases not matched to a gene. This CDR3 is 15 amino acids long. For the CDR3, the DNA is TGTGCCAGCACCCACGGGACAGGGGGTTCCTACGAGCAGTACTTC. Translated, it gives CASTHGTGGSYEQYF.

This sequence joins TRBV20-1 and TRBJ2-1, with unresolved D. The V end was cut by 2 bases, the J end by 4 bases, with 12 bases between. In germline, CDR1 is DFQATT, CDR2 SNEGSKA (reference sequence). This CDR3 spans 14 amino acids. Here the CDR3 reads CSARKSPNYNEQFF. CDR3 bases: TGCAGTGCTAGAAAGAGCCCCAATTACAATGAGCAGTTCTTC.

This clonotype was seen at least ten times. V and J are TRBV24-1 and TRBJ2-2; no reliable D call. Trimming removed 5 bases at V and 8 bases at J, with 11 bases between. CDR3 size: 13 residues. Germline V lookup: CDR1 KGHDR, CDR2 SFDVKD. The CDR3 coding sequence is TGTGCCACCAGTGCGGTCTCAGGAGGGGAGCTGTTTTTT. Its protein product is CATSAVSGGELFF.